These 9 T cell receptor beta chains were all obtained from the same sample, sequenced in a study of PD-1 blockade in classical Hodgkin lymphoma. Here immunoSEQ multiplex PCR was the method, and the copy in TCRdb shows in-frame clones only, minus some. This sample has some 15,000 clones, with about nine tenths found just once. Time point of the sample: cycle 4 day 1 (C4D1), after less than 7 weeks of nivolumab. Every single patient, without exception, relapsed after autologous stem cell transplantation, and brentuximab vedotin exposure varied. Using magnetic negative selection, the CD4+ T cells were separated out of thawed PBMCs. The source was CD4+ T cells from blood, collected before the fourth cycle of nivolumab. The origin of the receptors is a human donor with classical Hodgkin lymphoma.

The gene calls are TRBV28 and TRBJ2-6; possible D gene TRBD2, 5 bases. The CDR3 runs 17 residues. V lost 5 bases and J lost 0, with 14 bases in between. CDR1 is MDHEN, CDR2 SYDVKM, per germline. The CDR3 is CASSHRDGISGANVLTF. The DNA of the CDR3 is TGTGCCAGCAGTCATCGGGATGGCATCTCTGGGGCCAACGTCCTGACTTTC.

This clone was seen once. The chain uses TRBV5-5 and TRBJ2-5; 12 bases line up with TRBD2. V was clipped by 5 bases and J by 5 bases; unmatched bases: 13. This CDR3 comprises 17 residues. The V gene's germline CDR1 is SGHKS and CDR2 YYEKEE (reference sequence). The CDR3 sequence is CASRQNLLAGGSETQYF. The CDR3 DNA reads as TGTGCCAGCAGGCAAAACCTACTAGCGGGAGGATCTGAGACCCAGTACTTC.

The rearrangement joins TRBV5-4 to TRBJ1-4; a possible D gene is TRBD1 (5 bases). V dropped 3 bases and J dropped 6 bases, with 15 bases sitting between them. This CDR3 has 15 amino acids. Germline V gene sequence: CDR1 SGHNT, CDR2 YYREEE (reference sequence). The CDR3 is CASSSTQGSHEKLFF. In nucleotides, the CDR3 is TGTGCCAGCAGCTCGACCCAGGGATCACATGAAAAACTGTTTTTT.

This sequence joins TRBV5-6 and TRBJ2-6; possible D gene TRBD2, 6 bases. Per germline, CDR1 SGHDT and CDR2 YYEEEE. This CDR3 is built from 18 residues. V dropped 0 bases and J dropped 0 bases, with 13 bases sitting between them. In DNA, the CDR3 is TGTGCCAGCAGCTTGGACGGGGGACTGCGCTCTGGGGCCAACGTCCTGACTTTC. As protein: CASSLDGGLRSGANVLTF.

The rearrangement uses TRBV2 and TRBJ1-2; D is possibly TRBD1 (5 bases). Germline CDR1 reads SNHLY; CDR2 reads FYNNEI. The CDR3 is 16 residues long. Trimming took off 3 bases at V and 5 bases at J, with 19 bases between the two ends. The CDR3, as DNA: TGTGCCAGCAGTGAGGGACGTTCCCGTAATCATTATGGCTACACCTTC. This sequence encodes CASSEGRSRNHYGYTF.

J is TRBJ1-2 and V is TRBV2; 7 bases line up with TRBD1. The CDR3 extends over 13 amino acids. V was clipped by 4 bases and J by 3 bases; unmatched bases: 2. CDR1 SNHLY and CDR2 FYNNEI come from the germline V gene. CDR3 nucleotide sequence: TGTGCCAGCAGTGGACAGGGAGACTATGGCTACACCTTC. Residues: CASSGQGDYGYTF.

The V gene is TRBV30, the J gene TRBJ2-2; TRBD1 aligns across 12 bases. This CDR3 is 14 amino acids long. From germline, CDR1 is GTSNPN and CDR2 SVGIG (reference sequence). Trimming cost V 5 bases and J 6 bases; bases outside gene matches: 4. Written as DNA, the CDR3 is TGTGCCTGGGCCGGGACAGGGGGCCCCGGGGAGCTGTTTTTT. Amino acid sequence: CAWAGTGGPGELFF.

CDR3 residues: CASSPTGSYEQYF. For the CDR3, the DNA is TGTGCCAGCAGCCCAACGGGGTCCTACGAGCAGTACTTC. The chain employs TRBV5-4 and TRBJ2-7; D may be TRBD2 (5 bases). Trimming cost V 4 bases and J 1 base, with 9 bases left between them. Germline-derived CDR1 and CDR2 are SGHNT and YYREEE (reference sequence). The CDR3 covers 13 residues.

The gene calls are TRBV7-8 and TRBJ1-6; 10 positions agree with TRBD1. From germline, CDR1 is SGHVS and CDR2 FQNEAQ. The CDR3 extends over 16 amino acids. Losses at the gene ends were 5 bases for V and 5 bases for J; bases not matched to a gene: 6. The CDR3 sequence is CASSRQGAWDNSPLHF. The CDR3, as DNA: TGTGCCAGCAGCCGACAGGGGGCTTGGGATAATTCACCCCTCCACTTT. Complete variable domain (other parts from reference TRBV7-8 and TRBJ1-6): GAGVSQSPRYKVAKRGQDVALRCDPISGHVSLFWYQQALGQGPEFLTYFQNEAQLDKSGLPSDRFFAERPEGSVSTLKIQRTQQEDSAVYLCASSRQGAWDNSPLHFGNGTRLTVT.